A selection of T cell receptor beta chains follows, all from one sample in a study of blood T cell repertoires in COVID-19. Using immunoSEQ multiplex PCR, the repertoire was profiled, and TCRdb retains in-frame clones only, with some absent. The repertoire holds roughly 350,000 clones, with over 75% as singletons. Sequences were obtained from peripheral blood. The receptors were sampled from a woman between 50 and 59 years old with active or convalescent COVID-19. Each CDR3 is given with its conserved first and last residue. A D gene is named only where the DNA matches it firmly. Size is stated for part of the rows, as once, few or many counts, or as a class when the clone is expanded.

D gene: .; clone size: .; J gene: TRBJ2-1; V gene: TRBV29-1; CDR3 protein: CSGIDNIYNEQFF; CDR3 DNA: TGCAGCGGGATTGACAACATTTACAATGAGCAGTTCTTC
D gene: .; clone size: .; J gene: TRBJ1-1; V gene: TRBV6-5; CDR3 protein: CASSSGGSLRGEAFF; CDR3 DNA: TGTGCCAGCAGTTCTGGCGGGTCCCTCAGGGGTGAAGCTTTCTTT
D gene: .; clone size: .; J gene: TRBJ2-7; V gene: TRBV7-9; CDR3 protein: CASSGWGERSSEQYF; CDR3 DNA: TGTGCCAGCAGCGGCTGGGGGGAGAGGAGTTCCGAGCAGTACTTC
D gene: .; clone size: .; J gene: TRBJ1-1; V gene: TRBV6-6; CDR3 protein: CASSPPTPNTEAFF; CDR3 DNA: TGTGCCAGCAGTCCACCGACACCGAACACTGAAGCTTTCTTT
D gene: TRBD2; clone size: .; J gene: TRBJ2-4; V gene: TRBV9; CDR3 protein: CASSATGGDIQYF; CDR3 DNA: TGTGCCAGCAGCGCGACTGGGGGGGACATTCAGTACTTC
D gene: TRBD2; clone size: .; J gene: TRBJ2-5; V gene: TRBV10-2; CDR3 protein: CASRSGRAGETQYF; CDR3 DNA: TGCGCCAGCAGGAGCGGGAGGGCCGGAGAGACCCAGTACTTC
D gene: .; clone size: .; J gene: TRBJ1-1; V gene: TRBV5-8; CDR3 protein: CASSYWDSEAFF; CDR3 DNA: TGTGCCAGCAGCTATTGGGACTCTGAAGCTTTCTTT
D gene: .; clone size: .; J gene: TRBJ1-6; V gene: TRBV12-3/TRBV12-4; CDR3 protein: CASSLAINSPLHF; CDR3 DNA: TGTGCCAGCAGTCTGGCCATTAATTCACCCCTCCACTTT
D gene: TRBD2; clone size: .; J gene: TRBJ2-1; V gene: TRBV6-2/TRBV6-3; CDR3 protein: CASSYPSGGISYNEQFF; CDR3 DNA: TGTGCCAGCAGTTACCCTAGCGGGGGGATCTCCTACAATGAGCAGTTCTTC
D gene: TRBD1; clone size: .; J gene: TRBJ2-7; V gene: TRBV15; CDR3 protein: CATSRDGWDRGLSSYEQYF; CDR3 DNA: TGTGCCACCAGCAGAGATGGTTGGGACAGGGGCTTAAGCTCCTACGAGCAGTACTTC
D gene: TRBD1; clone size: .; J gene: TRBJ1-5; V gene: TRBV24-1; CDR3 protein: CATSPQGEWQPQHF; CDR3 DNA: TGTGCCACCAGCCCCCAGGGGGAGTGGCAGCCCCAGCATTTT
D gene: TRBD2; clone size: .; J gene: TRBJ2-1; V gene: TRBV7-2; CDR3 protein: CASSLVAGNYNEQFF; CDR3 DNA: TGTGCCAGCAGCTTAGTAGCGGGGAATTACAATGAGCAGTTCTTC
D gene: TRBD1; clone size: once; J gene: TRBJ2-3; V gene: TRBV6-2/TRBV6-3; CDR3 protein: CASSAGTGGFYTDTQYF; CDR3 DNA: TGTGCCAGCAGCGCCGGGACAGGGGGCTTCTACACAGATACGCAGTATTTT
D gene: TRBD1; clone size: .; J gene: TRBJ1-1; V gene: TRBV4-2; CDR3 protein: CASSLDRLMNTEAFF; CDR3 DNA: TGTGCCAGCAGCCTGGACAGGCTCATGAACACTGAAGCTTTCTTT
D gene: .; clone size: .; J gene: TRBJ2-5; V gene: TRBV5-1; CDR3 protein: CASSLGAGRETQYF; CDR3 DNA: TGCGCCAGCAGCTTGGGGGCGGGCCGGGAGACCCAGTACTTC
D gene: TRBD2; clone size: once; J gene: TRBJ2-7; V gene: TRBV24-1; CDR3 protein: CATSDPRREPYEQYF; CDR3 DNA: TGTGCCACCAGTGATCCGCGGCGGGAGCCCTACGAGCAGTACTTC
D gene: .; clone size: .; J gene: TRBJ1-5; V gene: TRBV19; CDR3 protein: CASSKNSGYQPQHF; CDR3 DNA: TGTGCCAGTAGTAAAAATTCGGGGTACCAGCCCCAGCATTTT
D gene: .; clone size: .; J gene: TRBJ1-1; V gene: TRBV7-3; CDR3 protein: CASSPRGEQGGAFF; CDR3 DNA: TGTGCCAGCAGCCCCCGGGGGGAACAGGGTGGGGCTTTCTTT
D gene: .; clone size: once; J gene: TRBJ1-5; V gene: TRBV27; CDR3 protein: CASSFGGINQPQHF; CDR3 DNA: TGTGCCAGCAGTTTCGGGGGAATCAATCAGCCCCAGCATTTT
D gene: .; clone size: .; J gene: TRBJ1-5; V gene: TRBV3-1/TRBV3-2; CDR3 protein: CASSYTGWDQPQHF; CDR3 DNA: TGTGCCAGCAGCTACACAGGGTGGGATCAGCCCCAGCATTTT
D gene: TRBD2; clone size: .; J gene: TRBJ2-1; V gene: TRBV9; CDR3 protein: CASSVEWREPYNEQFF; CDR3 DNA: TGTGCCAGCAGCGTAGAGTGGCGGGAGCCCTACAATGAGCAGTTCTTC
D gene: .; clone size: .; J gene: TRBJ1-2; V gene: TRBV10-3; CDR3 protein: CAISVGATDYGYTF; CDR3 DNA: TGTGCCATCAGTGTGGGAGCAACGGACTATGGCTACACCTTC
D gene: .; clone size: .; J gene: TRBJ2-3; V gene: TRBV11-3; CDR3 protein: CASSPGGSTDTQYF; CDR3 DNA: TGTGCCAGCAGCCCGGGGGGCTCAACAGATACGCAGTATTTT
D gene: TRBD1; clone size: .; J gene: TRBJ2-7; V gene: TRBV7-3; CDR3 protein: CASSLTGDRGHEQYF; CDR3 DNA: TGTGCCAGCAGCTTAACGGGGGACAGGGGGCACGAGCAGTACTTC
D gene: .; clone size: few; J gene: TRBJ1-2; V gene: TRBV4-3; CDR3 protein: CASSQGEVGGYTF; CDR3 DNA: TGCGCCAGCAGCCAAGGAGAGGTTGGGGGCTACACCTTC
D gene: TRBD1; clone size: .; J gene: TRBJ2-5; V gene: TRBV28; CDR3 protein: CASSYRGQETQYF; CDR3 DNA: TGTGCCAGCAGTTACAGGGGACAAGAGACCCAGTACTTC
D gene: TRBD1; clone size: .; J gene: TRBJ1-5; V gene: TRBV28; CDR3 protein: CASSTQGGSNQPQHF; CDR3 DNA: TGTGCCAGCAGTACACAGGGGGGTAGCAATCAGCCCCAGCATTTT
D gene: .; clone size: .; J gene: TRBJ1-1; V gene: TRBV28; CDR3 protein: CASSFPENTEAFF; CDR3 DNA: TGTGCCAGCAGTTTTCCAGAGAACACTGAAGCTTTCTTT
D gene: .; clone size: few; J gene: TRBJ2-2; V gene: TRBV7-3; CDR3 protein: CASSLRRPGHPLPLNTGELFF; CDR3 DNA: TGTGCCAGCAGCTTAAGGCGGCCGGGACACCCTTTACCCCTGAACACCGGGGAGCTGTTTTTT
D gene: TRBD2; clone size: .; J gene: TRBJ2-2; V gene: TRBV4-3; CDR3 protein: CASSQASGAVTGELFF; CDR3 DNA: TGCGCCAGCAGCCAAGCTAGCGGGGCGGTAACCGGGGAGCTGTTTTTT
D gene: TRBD2; clone size: .; J gene: TRBJ2-2; V gene: TRBV5-1; CDR3 protein: CASAGLAANTGELFF; CDR3 DNA: TGCGCCAGCGCGGGACTAGCGGCGAACACCGGGGAGCTGTTTTTT
D gene: TRBD2; clone size: few; J gene: TRBJ2-7; V gene: TRBV9; CDR3 protein: CASSVGVGVAGYEQYF; CDR3 DNA: TGTGCCAGCAGCGTAGGGGTTGGGGTAGCGGGCTACGAGCAGTACTTC
D gene: .; clone size: .; J gene: TRBJ1-2; V gene: TRBV7-8; CDR3 protein: CASSLLTGRTNYGYTF; CDR3 DNA: TGTGCCAGCAGCCTCCTAACGGGGAGAACTAACTATGGCTACACCTTC
D gene: TRBD2; clone size: once; J gene: TRBJ2-1; V gene: TRBV7-2; CDR3 protein: CASSPRFGGGYNEQFF; CDR3 DNA: TGTGCCAGCAGCCCGAGATTCGGGGGGGGCTACAATGAGCAGTTCTTC
D gene: TRBD1; clone size: once; J gene: TRBJ2-2; V gene: TRBV5-1; CDR3 protein: CASGPGTGEAGELFF; CDR3 DNA: TGCGCCAGCGGACCCGGGACAGGGGAAGCCGGGGAGCTGTTTTTT
D gene: TRBD2; clone size: .; J gene: TRBJ2-3; V gene: TRBV9; CDR3 protein: CASSVAISGRGADTQYF; CDR3 DNA: TGTGCCAGCAGCGTAGCTATTAGCGGGAGAGGCGCAGATACGCAGTATTTT
D gene: .; clone size: .; J gene: TRBJ1-2; V gene: TRBV29-1; CDR3 protein: CSVDFRDNLYGYTF; CDR3 DNA: TGCAGCGTTGACTTCCGGGACAACCTATATGGCTACACCTTC
D gene: .; clone size: few; J gene: TRBJ1-2; V gene: TRBV2; CDR3 protein: CASSGIGTLYGYTF; CDR3 DNA: TGTGCCAGCAGCGGTATTGGGACTTTATATGGCTACACCTTC
D gene: .; clone size: .; J gene: TRBJ1-1; V gene: TRBV14; CDR3 protein: CASSQDGKAFF; CDR3 DNA: TGTGCCAGCAGCCAAGATGGCAAAGCTTTCTTT
D gene: .; clone size: .; J gene: TRBJ2-2; V gene: TRBV28; CDR3 protein: CASSLGGSTGELFF; CDR3 DNA: TGTGCCAGCAGTTTAGGGGGCTCGACCGGGGAGCTGTTTTTT
D gene: TRBD1; clone size: .; J gene: TRBJ2-1; V gene: TRBV3-1/TRBV3-2; CDR3 protein: CASSPRDRAYNEQFF; CDR3 DNA: TGTGCCAGCAGCCCTCGGGACAGGGCCTACAATGAGCAGTTCTTC
D gene: TRBD1; clone size: once; J gene: TRBJ1-6; V gene: TRBV3-1/TRBV3-2; CDR3 protein: CASSQLQGDNSPLHF; CDR3 DNA: TGTGCCAGCAGCCAACTACAGGGGGATAATTCACCCCTCCACTTT
D gene: .; clone size: .; J gene: TRBJ1-2; V gene: TRBV4-3; CDR3 protein: CASSQETQGGYGYTF; CDR3 DNA: TGCGCCAGCAGCCAAGAGACGCAGGGAGGCTATGGCTACACCTTC
D gene: TRBD2; clone size: .; J gene: TRBJ2-5; V gene: TRBV5-1; CDR3 protein: CASSLGPSGRTWSQEKTQYF; CDR3 DNA: TGCGCCAGCAGCTTGGGCCCTAGCGGGAGGACCTGGTCCCAAGAGAAGACCCAGTACTTC
D gene: .; clone size: few; J gene: TRBJ1-1; V gene: TRBV5-1; CDR3 protein: CASSLGTGNMNTEAFF; CDR3 DNA: TGCGCCAGCAGCTTGGGAACGGGGAACATGAACACTGAAGCTTTCTTT
D gene: .; clone size: .; J gene: TRBJ1-1; V gene: TRBV7-9; CDR3 protein: CASLQFGSEAFF; CDR3 DNA: TGTGCCAGTCTTCAATTCGGGTCTGAAGCTTTCTTT
D gene: TRBD2; clone size: .; J gene: TRBJ2-7; V gene: TRBV29-1; CDR3 protein: CSVVNPTSGRDEQYF; CDR3 DNA: TGCAGCGTCGTCAACCCGACTAGCGGGAGGGACGAGCAGTACTTC
D gene: .; clone size: .; J gene: TRBJ1-1; V gene: TRBV10-3; CDR3 protein: CAISEGGNTEAFF; CDR3 DNA: TGTGCCATCAGTGAAGGCGGGAACACTGAAGCTTTCTTT
D gene: TRBD1; clone size: many; J gene: TRBJ2-1; V gene: TRBV27; CDR3 protein: CASRKTGTGDGEQFF; CDR3 DNA: TGTGCCAGCAGAAAAACCGGGACAGGGGACGGGGAGCAGTTCTTC
D gene: TRBD1; clone size: .; J gene: TRBJ2-4; V gene: TRBV5-4; CDR3 protein: CASSGTGEGNIQYF; CDR3 DNA: TGTGCCAGCAGCGGGACAGGGGAGGGAAACATTCAGTACTTC
D gene: TRBD1; clone size: .; J gene: TRBJ1-2; V gene: TRBV18; CDR3 protein: CASSPGQGANYGYTF; CDR3 DNA: TGTGCCAGCTCACCAGGACAGGGCGCCAACTATGGCTACACCTTC
D gene: TRBD2; clone size: .; J gene: TRBJ2-5; V gene: TRBV6-5; CDR3 protein: CASSWVSGQETQYF; CDR3 DNA: TGTGCCAGCAGTTGGGTTAGCGGGCAAGAGACCCAGTACTTC